A single sample is the source of the 24 T cell receptor beta chains below, sequenced in a study of shared clonotypes between healthy human individuals. Naive CD8 cells comprised CD45RO-negative, CCR7-positively selected cells, excluding terminally differentiated effector memory CD45RA+ cells. Generated by immunoSEQ multiplex PCR, the TCRdb table keeps only in-frame clones and is missing some. The sample has about 2,100,000 clones, about 93% seen once; the top ten hold around 1.7%. The sequenced sample was naive CD8+ T cells from PBMCs. The receptors shown here come from a man between 18 and 35 years old in good health. Some clones in this sample may be carry-over from other donors' samples.

The chain carries TRBV30 and TRBJ1-5; weak D call: TRBD1 (6 bases). This CDR3 spans 14 amino acids. Trimming cost V 2 bases and J 3 bases, with 11 bases left between them. Germline V CDR1 and CDR2: GTSNPN, SVGIG (reference sequence). CDR3 region: CAWSSTGYNQPQHF. The DNA for the CDR3 is TGTGCCTGGAGTTCTACAGGGTACAATCAGCCCCAGCATTTT.

On this clone itself: This sample includes further DNA sequences coding for the same CDR3. The rearrangement links TRBV5-6 to TRBJ2-3; no reliable D call. Germline-derived CDR1 and CDR2 are SGHDT and YYEEEE. The CDR3 has 13 amino acids. Trimming shortened V by 0 bases and J by 4 bases, and 6 bases separated the two germline ends. CDR3 coding DNA: TGTGCCAGCAGCTTGGGCCTATCAGATACGCAGTATTTT. Protein product: CASSLGLSDTQYF.

The genes are TRBV6-5 and TRBJ2-7; a possible D gene is TRBD2 (5 bases). Germline values: CDR1 MNHEY, CDR2 SVGAGI. Between the trimmed V and J ends, which lost 6 bases and 3 bases, there was a span of 15 bases. The CDR3 has 14 residues. CDR3 bases: TGTGCCAGCAGCCGATCAGCGGAGGACTACGAGCAGTACTTC. This codes for CASSRSAEDYEQYF.

The chain links TRBV9 to TRBJ2-5; possibly TRBD2 for D (6 bases). The V gene lost 4 bases and the J gene lost 5 bases, with 18 bases spanning the gap. Germline values: CDR1 SGDLS, CDR2 YYNGEE. CDR3 length equals 15 residues. This chain's CDR3 is CASSTGVRVIETQYF. Written as DNA, the CDR3 is TGTGCCAGCAGCACGGGGGTCAGGGTAATTGAGACCCAGTACTTC. Full variable domain (outside the CDR3, taken from reference TRBV9 and TRBJ2-5): DSGVTQTPKHLITATGQRVTLRCSPRSGDLSVYWYQQSLDQGLQFLIQYYNGEERAKGNILERFSAQQFPDLHSELNLSSLELGDSALYFCASSTGVRVIETQYFGPGTRLLVL.

The gene calls are TRBV19 and TRBJ2-2; perhaps TRBD2 as D (5 bases). Between the trimmed V and J ends, which lost 4 bases and 4 bases, there was a span of 10 bases. Germline assignment: CDR1 LNHDA and CDR2 SQIVND (reference sequence). This CDR3 is 14 amino acids long. CDR3 DNA sequence: TGTGCCAGTAGTACCGGGGAGAGCACCGGGGAGCTGTTTTTT. As protein: CASSTGESTGELFF.

On this clone: The sample holds other DNA sequences that translate to the same CDR3. This rearrangement joins TRBV6-1 to TRBJ1-2; no definite D call. This CDR3 is built from 13 residues. V was shortened by 2 bases and J by 8 bases, with 12 bases between the two germline ends. Germline V gene data show CDR1 as MNHNS and CDR2 as SASEGT. CDR3 loop: CASSETGRGGYTF. The CDR3, as DNA: TGTGCCAGCAGTGAAACCGGGAGAGGGGGCTACACCTTC.

Remarks on this clone: The sample carries other DNA sequences with the same CDR3. The chain links TRBV9 to TRBJ2-3, with D perhaps assigned TRBD1 or TRBD2 (5 bases each). Per the germline V gene, CDR1 is SGDLS and CDR2 is YYNGEE. The length of the CDR3 is 15 residues. The V gene lost 0 bases and the J gene lost 1 base, with 9 bases spanning the gap. The CDR3 is CASSVGGRGTDTQYF. CDR3 nucleotides: TGTGCCAGCAGCGTAGGGGGACGGGGCACAGATACGCAGTATTTT.

The rearrangement links TRBV19 to TRBJ2-1, with D unresolved. This CDR3 is built from 14 residues. The germline gives CDR1 LNHDA, CDR2 SQIVND (reference sequence). Trimming stripped 5 bases from V and 1 base from J, with 9 bases between. The CDR3 DNA sequence: TGTGCCAGTAGTTGGCCTTCTTCCTACAATGAGCAGTTCTTC. Translating gives CASSWPSSYNEQFF.

The chain is built from TRBV6-7 and TRBJ2-5, with D possibly being TRBD1 or TRBD2 (5 bases each). TRBV6-7 has ORF status, its function being uncertain. Trimming took 2 bases from V and 5 from J, leaving 21 bases between them. This CDR3 has 17 residues. CDR3 loop: CASSYGFFTEGRETQYF. CDR3 nucleotides: TGTGCCAGCAGTTACGGTTTTTTCACAGAGGGGCGGGAGACCCAGTACTTC.

About this clone itself: Other DNA sequences in the sample encode the same CDR3. The chain recombines TRBV12-5 with TRBJ2-1; the D is unclear. The CDR3 length is 12 residues. Germline-derived CDR1 and CDR2 are LGHNT and FRNRAP. V dropped 2 bases and J dropped 4 bases, with 3 bases sitting between them. The CDR3 DNA follows: TGTGCTAGTGGTTTGTCGTACAATGAGCAGTTCTTC. It specifies CASGLSYNEQFF.

The genes are TRBV5-6 and TRBJ2-7; D not resolved. Trimming took 0 bases from V and 6 from J, leaving 10 bases between them. Germline lookup yields CDR1 SGHDT and CDR2 YYEEEE. The CDR3 loop spans 13 amino acids. CDR3 sequence: CASSLGYFSEQYF. The CDR3 coding sequence is TGTGCCAGCAGCTTGGGGTACTTCAGCGAGCAGTACTTC.

This clone was observed a single time. The CDR3 nucleotides are TGCGCCAGCAGCCCCACACGTCCGAGGTATTCCTACAATGAGCAGTTCTTC. Translation gives CASSPTRPRYSYNEQFF. The rearrangement links TRBV4-3 to TRBJ2-1, with D unclear. V lost 4 bases, J lost 1 base, and 17 bases lay in between. CDR3 length equals 17 residues. Germline V gene data show CDR1 as LGHNA and CDR2 as YSLEER.

The chain is built from TRBV19 and TRBJ2-7; 9 bases are a match to TRBD1. The CDR3 runs to 15 residues. Germline CDR1 LNHDA, CDR2 SQIVND (reference sequence). The V segment lost 6 bases and the J segment 2 bases; nucleotides outside the gene matches: 8. The DNA of the CDR3 is TGTGCCAGTAGCCCCCGCGGACAGGGGACCTACGAGCAGTACTTC. Translation gives CASSPRGQGTYEQYF. The full variable domain, its missing parts supplied by reference TRBV19 and TRBJ2-7, is DGGITQSPKYLFRKEGQNVTLSCEQNLNHDAMYWYRQDPGQGLRLIYYSQIVNDFQKGDIAEGYSVSREKKESFPLTVTSAQKNPTAFYLCASSPRGQGTYEQYFGPGTRLTVT.

The V call is TRBV27, the J call TRBJ1-2; no clear D. The CDR3 is 13 residues long. Trimming left V 4 bases short and J 1 base short, with 7 bases between. CDR1 and CDR2 from the germline V gene are MNHEY and SMNVEV (reference sequence). This CDR3 is CASSYLGNYGYTF. DNA of the CDR3: TGTGCCAGCAGTTATCTGGGTAACTATGGCTACACCTTC.

The gene calls are TRBV27 and TRBJ1-4; D unclear. Between the trimmed V and J ends, which lost 3 bases and 3 bases, there was a span of 8 bases. This CDR3 has 14 amino acids. Germline loops: CDR1 MNHEY, CDR2 SMNVEV (reference sequence). The CDR3 DNA is TGTGCCAGCAGTTTTAGCTCCCCTAATGAAAAACTGTTTTTT. Its protein is CASSFSSPNEKLFF.

The chain links TRBV29-1 to TRBJ2-3, with D possibly being TRBD1 or TRBD2 (5 bases each). V was clipped by 6 bases and J by 4 bases, with 20 bases between them. There are 15 residues in the CDR3. CDR1 SQVTM and CDR2 ANQGSEA come from the germline V gene. The CDR3 DNA sequence: TGCAGCGTGGGGCGGGCCAGCGTCAGTTCAGATACGCAGTATTTT. This translates into CSVGRASVSSDTQYF.

This rearrangement joins TRBV4-3 to TRBJ2-7; 7 nucleotides align to TRBD2. The ends lost 0 bases at V and 3 bases at J; junction bases unmatched: 8. This CDR3 comprises 16 residues. Germline CDR1 and CDR2: LGHNA and YSLEER. CDR3 residues: CASSQDSLAESYEQYF. The CDR3 region has the DNA TGCGCCAGCAGCCAAGACAGCCTAGCGGAGAGCTACGAGCAGTACTTC.

This chain connects TRBV13 to TRBJ2-7; D perhaps matches TRBD1 (5 bases). Per germline, CDR1 PRHDT and CDR2 FYEKMQ (reference sequence). V lost 2 bases, J lost 4 bases, and 9 bases lay in between. The CDR3 has 13 amino acids. CDR3 sequence reads: CASSLLGDYEQYF. The CDR3 region has the DNA TGTGCCAGCAGCTTACTAGGGGATTACGAGCAGTACTTC.

The chain is built from TRBV4-3 and TRBJ2-1; 13 bases fit TRBD2. CDR3 length: 22 amino acids. Germline CDR1 LGHNA, CDR2 YSLEER. The J segment lost 0 bases and the V segment lost 4 bases, leaving 18 bases of the junction unmatched. The CDR3 sequence is CASSPELGLAGAGFRSYNEQFF. DNA of the CDR3: TGCGCCAGCAGCCCTGAGCTCGGACTAGCGGGAGCGGGGTTCCGCTCCTACAATGAGCAGTTCTTC.

This clone was seen once. The chain carries TRBV7-9 and TRBJ2-5, with 14 bases identical to TRBD2. The CDR3 runs to 17 residues. Losses at the gene ends were 3 bases for V and 4 bases for J; bases not matched to a gene: 7. Germline CDR1 and CDR2: SEHNR and FQNEAQ (reference sequence). CDR3 nucleotide sequence: TGTGCCAGCAGCTTCCCGACTAGCGGGAGGGTGGGAGAGACCCAGTACTTC. Translating gives CASSFPTSGRVGETQYF.

The rearrangement links TRBV6-5 to TRBJ2-1; D is uncertain. The CDR3 runs 16 residues. Germline assignment: CDR1 MNHEY and CDR2 SVGAGI. The V end was cut by 0 bases, the J end by 0 bases, with 9 bases between. The CDR3 sequence is CASSYSLVSSYNEQFF. CDR3 nucleotides: TGTGCCAGCAGTTACTCGTTGGTCAGCTCCTACAATGAGCAGTTCTTC.

V and J are TRBV27 and TRBJ2-7, with a tentative D call TRBD1 (6 bases). The germline CDR1 and CDR2 sequences are MNHEY and SMNVEV (reference sequence). Between the trimmed V and J ends, which lost 5 bases and 9 bases, there was a span of 11 bases. The CDR3 runs to 11 residues. The CDR3 bases are TGTGCCAGCAGTACAGGGTCGGGGCAGTACTTC. This gives the protein CASSTGSGQYF.

J is TRBJ2-1 and V is TRBV5-5; D ambiguous. Between the trimmed V and J ends, which lost 1 base and 5 bases, there was a span of 10 bases. The CDR3 sequence is 14 residues long. The germline CDR1 and CDR2 sequences are SGHKS and YYEKEE (reference sequence). CDR3 region: CASSLTIYDNEQFF. The CDR3 DNA follows: TGTGCCAGCAGCTTGACTATTTACGACAATGAGCAGTTCTTC.

V and J are TRBV11-2 and TRBJ2-7; D is possibly TRBD2 (5 bases). V gave up 3 bases and J gave up 4 bases, with 13 bases separating them. Germline assignment: CDR1 SGHAT and CDR2 FQNNGV. The CDR3 is 14 amino acids. Written as DNA, the CDR3 is TGTGCCAGCAGCTTTCAGGACTCCGTATACGAGCAGTACTTC. This gives the protein CASSFQDSVYEQYF.